The 10 T cell receptor beta chains below all came from one sample that was sequenced in a study of blood T cells in healthy people across ages. A J-beta primer mix and a sample-barcoded 5' primer were used in a second PCR of about 7 to 12 cycles. TCRdb re-called the 5' RACE reads with MiXCR, one entry per CDR3 protein. Of some 850,000 distinct CDR3 sequences listed, approximately 24% are singletons. The data were also submitted as part of a second study, on T cells of mothers and their children.

The source material was blood. These TCRs come from a boy younger than 18 in good health.

This clonotype was found once. V usage is TRBV6-5 and J usage is TRBJ1-2, with no clear D. CDR3 length: 15 residues. The germline V gene has CDR1 MNHEY and CDR2 SVGAGI. V lost 0 bases and J 4 bases, leaving 12 bases between the germline ends. CDR3 loop: CASSYSEEASYGYTF. CDR3 sequence (DNA): TGTGCCAGCAGTTACTCCGAGGAAGCAAGCTATGGCTACACCTTC.

This clonotype was observed a handful of times. The chain carries TRBV24-1 and TRBJ2-5; D is possibly TRBD2 (5 bases). V was shortened by 3 bases and J by 3 bases, with 10 bases between the two germline ends. This CDR3 region has 14 residues. From germline, CDR1 is KGHDR and CDR2 SFDVKD. The CDR3 nucleotides read TGTGCCACCAGTGATGCGGACGGGAAAGAGACCCAGTACTTC. Translated: CATSDADGKETQYF.

This clonotype turned up a few times. V gene TRBV2 combines with J gene TRBJ2-1, with 7 bases that match TRBD1. CDR1 is SNHLY, CDR2 FYNNEI, per germline. With 9 bases clipped from V and 0 bases from J, the junction kept 8 bases outside the gene matches. The CDR3 is made up of 15 amino acids. The CDR3, as DNA: TGTGCCAGGGCCGCAAACAGGGGCTCCTACAATGAGCAGTTCTTC. Translation: CARAANRGSYNEQFF.

In this sample, this clonotype turned up a few times. This rearrangement joins TRBV14 to TRBJ1-2, with unresolved D. The V gene lost 3 bases and the J gene lost 4 bases, with 12 bases spanning the gap. This CDR3 has 14 amino acids. Germline-derived CDR1 and CDR2 are SGHDN and FVKESK. The CDR3 coding sequence is TGTGCCAGCAGCCACGAGCCCTCCCTCTATGGCTACACCTTC. This sequence encodes CASSHEPSLYGYTF.

V gene TRBV6-2 or TRBV6-3 combines with J gene TRBJ2-1; TRBD2 aligns across 9 bases. The CDR3 has 13 amino acids. Trimming took 10 bases from V and 4 from J; bases not matched to a gene: 5. The germline V gene has CDR1 MNHEY and CDR2 SVGEGT. The chain's CDR3 is CAIGLALYNEQFF. The CDR3 coding sequence is TGTGCCATTGGACTAGCGTTATACAATGAGCAGTTCTTC.

This clonotype appeared a few times. The chain links TRBV28 to TRBJ2-5; no definite D call. The end of the DNA fits TRBJ2-7 better, so the J call may be wrong. Looked up from germline, CDR1 is MDHEN and CDR2 is SYDVKM. The CDR3 has 14 amino acids. CDR3 sequence: CASSHRAPRLEQYF. DNA of the CDR3: TGTGCCAGCAGTCATCGGGCCCCCCGCCTCGAGCAGTACTTC.

The table lists this clonotype with a few counts. The chain has TRBV6-5 and TRBJ2-1; 10 bases line up with TRBD1. The CDR3 runs 15 residues. The germline V gene has CDR1 MNHEY and CDR2 SVGAGI. The junction had 10 bases not matched to a gene; V was cut back by 5 bases and J by 9 bases. The CDR3 region is CASSINGQGVGEQFF. CDR3 bases: TGTGCCAGCAGTATAAACGGACAGGGGGTCGGTGAGCAGTTCTTC.

V gene TRBV7-3 combines with J gene TRBJ2-6; D ambiguous. Germline V gene data show CDR1 as SGHTA and CDR2 as FQGTGA. V was cut by 4 bases and J by 3 bases, with 7 bases left in between. The CDR3 spans 14 residues. Here the CDR3 reads CASSSGLGANVLTF. The CDR3 bases are TGTGCCAGCAGCTCGGGCCTTGGGGCCAACGTCCTGACTTTC.

This clonotype has only a few counts. V is TRBV6-1 and J is TRBJ1-1, with D hard to call. This CDR3 region has 16 residues. Germline-derived CDR1 and CDR2 are MNHNS and SASEGT. V was clipped by 6 bases and J by 0 bases, with 17 bases between them. The CDR3, as DNA: TGTGCCAGCAGAGGTAGAGGGTCCCTAGTGAACACTGAAGCTTTCTTT. This encodes CASRGRGSLVNTEAFF.

The chain links TRBV9 to TRBJ2-1, with 8 bases identical to TRBD2. This CDR3 region has 15 residues. The trim removed 2 bases at V and 6 bases at J, leaving 7 bases unmatched. CDR1 and CDR2 from the germline V gene are SGDLS and YYNGEE. The CDR3 loop is CASSVSGAPVNEQFF. In nucleotides, the CDR3 is TGTGCCAGCAGCGTTAGCGGGGCACCCGTCAATGAGCAGTTCTTC.